The present T cell receptor beta chain was sequenced within a study of blood T cell repertoires in COVID-19. Study-wide context: Researchers got acute and convalescent COVID-19 samples from the United States, Italy and Spain. From T cells, B-cell-depleted T cells, or PBMCs came the material, which was cDNA or gDNA.

Produced via immunoSEQ multiplex PCR; TCRdb's table is partial and in-frame only. The table includes roughly 140,000 clones, approximately 83% detected once. In Seattle, patients joined the study during active infection and were tracked longitudinally. CDR1 is PRHDT and CDR2 is FYEKMQ in the germline V gene (reference sequence). The CDR3 has 18 amino acids. The junction had 15 bases not matched to a gene; V was cut back by 5 bases and J by 1 base. This TCR was sampled from a woman in her sixties or seventies with COVID-19, enrolled during active disease. Sequenced material: peripheral blood. V and J are TRBV13 and TRBJ1-2; TRBD1 agrees at 8 bases. The CDR3 sequence is CASSPGRRTGIDNYGYTF. The CDR3 bases are TGTGCCAGCAGCCCAGGTAGAAGGACAGGGATTGATAACTATGGCTACACCTTC.